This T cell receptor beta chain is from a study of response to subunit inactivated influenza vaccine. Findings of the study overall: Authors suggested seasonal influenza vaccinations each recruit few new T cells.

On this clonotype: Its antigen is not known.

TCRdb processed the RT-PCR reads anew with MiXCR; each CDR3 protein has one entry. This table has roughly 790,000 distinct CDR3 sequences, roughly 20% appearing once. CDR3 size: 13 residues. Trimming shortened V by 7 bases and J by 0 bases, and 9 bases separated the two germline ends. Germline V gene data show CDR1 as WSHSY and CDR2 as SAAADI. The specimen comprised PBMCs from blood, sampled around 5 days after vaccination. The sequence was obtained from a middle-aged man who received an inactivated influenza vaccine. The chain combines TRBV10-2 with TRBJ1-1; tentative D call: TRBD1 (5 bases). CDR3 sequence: CASMGQMNTEAFF. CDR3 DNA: TGCGCCAGCATGGGGCAGATGAACACTGAAGCTTTCTTT.